This TCR beta chain was recorded in a study of shared T cell receptors in the human thymus. The data were produced by immunoSEQ multiplex PCR, yet TCRdb's version contains in-frame clones alone and is incomplete. Of hundreds of thousands of clones listed, about 87% are singletons. The CDR3 length is 17 residues. J was trimmed by 5 bases and V by 1 base; bases with no gene match: 13. The V gene's germline CDR1 is GTSNPN and CDR2 SVGIG (reference sequence). The data also belong to a second study, concerning human thymus T cells. That source reports: In thymic and blood repertoires alike, V and J usage looked biased.

The receptor comes from a boy in the first two years of life with a congenital heart defect. The J gene is TRBJ2-5, the V gene TRBV30; the match to TRBD2 covers 10 bases. Source material: thymocytes. DNA for the CDR3: TGTGCCTGGAGTGGCCAGCGGGAGGGCCATCCTTTGGAGACCCAGTACTTC. This encodes CAWSGQREGHPLETQYF.